This T cell receptor (beta chain) was sequenced for a study of blood T cell repertoires in COVID-19. The V end was cut by 1 base, the J end by 0 bases, with 7 bases between. This CDR3 has 15 amino acids. Germline-derived CDR1 and CDR2 are MNHNS and SASEGT. Clones were read by immunoSEQ multiplex PCR, and TCRdb kept only the in-frame ones, dropping some. The table shows about 250,000 clones, with over 75% occurring only once. The chain is built from TRBV6-1 and TRBJ2-1; D perhaps matches TRBD1 (5 bases). Sequencing input: PBMCs or T cells enriched from blood (not recorded which). This sequence originates from a woman aged 18 to 35 who had recovered from COVID-19. The CDR3 DNA reads TGTGCCAGCAGTGAAGAGGGGCACTCCTACAATGAGCAGTTCTTC. Its translation: CASSEEGHSYNEQFF.